Reported below is one TCR beta chain. This CDR3 is built from 15 residues. Germline-derived CDR1 and CDR2 are ENHRY and SYGVKD. Trimming left V 0 bases short and J 8 bases short, with 16 bases between. This sample is part of a study of Ad26.COV2.S vaccination and SARS-CoV-2 variants. Profiling relied on immunoSEQ multiplex PCR, and the TCRdb table lists in-frame clones only, not all of them. The data hold more than 300,000 clones, with roughly nine tenths observed a single time. Treatment meaning: approximately 18 received Ad26.COV2.S at low or high dose, single or two shots; five or six received placebo; per-sample allocation not given. Day 63 after the first injection of vaccine or placebo was the sampling time.

The sequence derives from a person between 18 and 60 years old who received the Ad26.COV2.S COVID-19 vaccine or a placebo. J is TRBJ1-2 and V is TRBV10-3, with a weak D call TRBD1 (6 bases). Sequencing was performed on peripheral blood, taken in a trial of Ad26.COV2.S vaccine versus placebo. The CDR3 region has the DNA TGTGCCATCAGTGAGTCGATGACAGGCTTGGAAGGCTACACCTTC. As protein: CAISESMTGLEGYTF.